The T cell receptor (beta chain) described here comes from a study of T cells after yellow fever vaccination. Study as a whole: Four memory subsets, EM, EMRA, CM and Tscm, were sorted by CD3, CD45RA, CCR7, CD95. Fractions low in cell number were prepared with SMART-Seq v4 Ultra Low Input. Study findings and constraints: Booster samples showed a return of most primary-vaccination clones (about 96% CD4, around 85% CD8).

The CDR3 spans 14 residues. Germline CDR1 reads SGHTA; CDR2 reads FQGNSA. Between the trimmed V and J ends, which lost 4 bases and 8 bases, there was a span of 12 bases. The study made its TCR cDNA through 5'RACE template switching. That step introduced a universal primer site along with UMIs. Each CDR3 protein is one row after TCRdb ran MiXCR on the 5' RACE reads. The table records fewer than 35,000 distinct CDR3 sequences, 10% to 13% of them present only once. The sample holds many counts of this clonotype. This clonotype originated in a man aged 18 to 30 who received the YFV17D yellow fever vaccine. V is TRBV7-2 and J is TRBJ1-6; TRBD1 is a possible D gene (6 bases). The sequences come from PBMCs, either bulk or a sorted T-cell subset (CD4+, CD8+, memory, or dextramer-sorted; not recorded which), collected around 15 days after the first yellow fever vaccination. The CDR3 loop is CASSSSRGDSPLHF. The CDR3, as DNA: TGTGCCAGCAGCTCGTCTAGGGGGGATTCACCCCTCCACTTT.